Listed below are T cell receptor beta chains from one sample, sequenced in a study of CD8 T cells in ankylosing spondylitis. TCRdb re-analysed the 5' RACE reads in MiXCR, keeping a single row per CDR3 protein. The sample yields about 240,000 distinct CDR3 sequences, roughly 8.2% seen once. The sample consisted of blood, either unsorted or a sorted T cell fraction (not recorded which). The source of these receptors is a female donor with ankylosing spondylitis or in good health (not recorded which). CDR3s include the opening cysteine and the closing phenylalanine or tryptophan.

J gene | V gene | CDR3 protein
TRBJ1-4 | TRBV3-1 | CASSQDPGTTFEKLFF
TRBJ1-1 | TRBV10-3 | CAISETGDLTEAFF
TRBJ2-7 | TRBV7-2 | CASSLTTYSYEQYF
TRBJ1-2 | TRBV15 | CATSRDDYGYTF
TRBJ2-7 | TRBV20-1 | CSVATPSYEQYF
TRBJ1-1 | TRBV11-2 | CASSSQWHLNTEAFF
TRBJ2-3 | TRBV6-5 | CASRAGTDTQYF
TRBJ1-5 | TRBV10-3 | CATGPDRPNQPQHF
TRBJ2-1 | TRBV6-2/TRBV6-3 | CASRVDDYNEQFF
TRBJ2-7 | TRBV7-8 | CASSFGLTPYYEQYF
TRBJ2-4 | TRBV5-1 | CASSHLQGGGDIQYF
TRBJ2-2 | TRBV3-1 | CVSSPSTGELFF
TRBJ2-2 | TRBV12-3/TRBV12-4 | CASSLGTSGGVELFF
TRBJ2-5 | TRBV5-5 | CASSLGSLNSQETQYF
TRBJ2-5 | TRBV9 | CASSVGVAGGQETQYF
TRBJ1-1 | TRBV7-9 | CASSFKQGRNTEAFF
TRBJ2-7 | TRBV3-1 | CASSPQLGIYEQYF
TRBJ2-1 | TRBV20-1 | CSAQDPSSYNEQFF
TRBJ2-1 | TRBV6-2/TRBV6-3 | CASRTSGRTYNEQFF
TRBJ2-7 | TRBV5-1 | CASSFAGSSYEQYF
TRBJ2-3 | TRBV12-3/TRBV12-4 | CASSAGTTNTQYF
TRBJ2-7 | TRBV29-1 | CSATVAYEQYF
TRBJ2-3 | TRBV5-5 | CASSRRTVTSTDTQYF
TRBJ2-3 | TRBV7-2 | CASSSYRGQDTQYF
TRBJ1-6 | TRBV7-2 | CASSSGGSIGSPLHF
TRBJ2-7 | TRBV25-1 | CASRGWGRASYEQYF
TRBJ2-7 | TRBV3-1 | CASSSPEKYEQYF
TRBJ2-1 | TRBV10-1 | CASSEGGYNEQFF
TRBJ2-5 | TRBV2 | CASSPPGRETQYF
TRBJ2-1 | TRBV5-1 | CASSLRLAWDEQFF
TRBJ2-1 | TRBV4-1 | CASSQEVRTSANEQFF
TRBJ2-7 | TRBV12-3/TRBV12-4 | CASGGIYEQYF
TRBJ2-3 | TRBV12-3/TRBV12-4 | CASSFGTSGNTDTQYF
TRBJ2-1 | TRBV20-1 | CSASRGGIYNEQFF
TRBJ1-1 | TRBV18 | CASSPGTEAFF
TRBJ1-1 | TRBV29-1 | CSVEITGANTEAFF
TRBJ2-5 | TRBV27 | CASSALGEETQYF
TRBJ2-7 | TRBV25-1 | CASSAWTGADYEQYF
TRBJ2-6 | TRBV5-5 | CASSLRGTSGANVLTF
TRBJ2-2 | TRBV20-1 | CSARGQSLDTGELFF
TRBJ2-3 | TRBV7-9 | CASRPGGKSDTQYF
TRBJ2-7 | TRBV2 | CAAGQPTYEQYF
TRBJ2-1 | TRBV20-1 | CSAREPRSDEQFF
TRBJ2-6 | TRBV18 | CASSPIRGSGANVLTF
TRBJ1-2 | TRBV7-6 | CASTTGGYTF
TRBJ2-3 | TRBV10-3 | CAISEVGGADTQYF
TRBJ2-2 | TRBV5-1 | CASSSENGELFF
TRBJ2-3 | TRBV7-2 | CASGGLAGASDTQYF
TRBJ2-7 | TRBV6-1 | CASSPTGVNEQYF
TRBJ1-1 | TRBV25-1 | CASSERVAGRNTEAFF
TRBJ2-4 | TRBV5-1 | CASSDSVSVAKNIQYF
TRBJ2-6 | TRBV7-6 | CASSLAVQLSGANVLTF
TRBJ1-4 | TRBV25-1 | CASSETGVGGNEKLFF
TRBJ2-5 | TRBV18 | CASSLRDRGRETQYF
TRBJ1-5 | TRBV10-2 | CASSVTANSNQPQHF
TRBJ2-5 | TRBV23-1 | CASSPLPSVDQETQYF